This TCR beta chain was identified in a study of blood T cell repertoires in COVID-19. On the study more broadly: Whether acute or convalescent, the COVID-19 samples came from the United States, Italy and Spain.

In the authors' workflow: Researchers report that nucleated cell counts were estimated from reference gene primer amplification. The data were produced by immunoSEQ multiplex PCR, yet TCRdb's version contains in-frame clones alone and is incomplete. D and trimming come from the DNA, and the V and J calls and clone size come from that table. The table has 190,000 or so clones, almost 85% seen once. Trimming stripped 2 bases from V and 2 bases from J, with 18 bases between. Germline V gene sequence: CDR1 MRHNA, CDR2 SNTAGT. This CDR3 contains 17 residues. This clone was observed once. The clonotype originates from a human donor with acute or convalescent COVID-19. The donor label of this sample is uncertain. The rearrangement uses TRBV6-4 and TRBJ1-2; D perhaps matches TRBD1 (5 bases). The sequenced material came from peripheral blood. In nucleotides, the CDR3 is TGTGCCAGCAGTGACAGGGGTCCCACCCGGCCAAACTATGGCTACACCTTC. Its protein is CASSDRGPTRPNYGYTF.